These T cell receptor beta chains were read from a single sample in a study of human versus mouse CDR3 diversity and MHC coevolution. The assay was immunoSEQ multiplex PCR, and TCRdb's table has in-frame clones only and misses some. Of about 60,000 clones in the sample, over 90% were seen once. The sequenced material came from naive CD4+ T cells from blood. These receptors came from a person in their 60s in good health. Each CDR3 is given with its conserved first and last residue. The D gene is left open where the match is weak. Only part of the rows carry a size: once, few, many, or a class if the clone is expanded.

v_call: TRBV9; j_call: TRBJ2-3; clone_size: once; d_call: -; cdr3_aa: CASSVEPRAAVAGDTQYF; cdr3_nt: TGTGCCAGCAGCGTAGAGCCGCGGGCGGCCGTCGCCGGAGATACGCAGTATTTT
v_call: TRBV18; j_call: TRBJ2-1; clone_size: -; d_call: TRBD2; cdr3_aa: CASSPQHGGGNNEQFF; cdr3_nt: TGTGCCAGCTCACCACAGCATGGGGGAGGGAACAATGAGCAGTTCTTC
v_call: TRBV6-1; j_call: TRBJ2-1; clone_size: -; d_call: TRBD2; cdr3_aa: CASSEAGLAGAGEQFF; cdr3_nt: TGTGCCAGCAGTGAAGCGGGGCTAGCGGGAGCGGGTGAGCAGTTCTTC
v_call: TRBV7-3; j_call: TRBJ1-2; clone_size: -; d_call: -; cdr3_aa: CASSLSPGMGSSGYTF; cdr3_nt: TGTGCCAGCAGCTTATCACCTGGAATGGGGAGCTCTGGCTACACCTTC
v_call: TRBV10-2; j_call: TRBJ1-3; clone_size: -; d_call: -; cdr3_aa: CASSESTAEGIYF; cdr3_nt: TGCGCCAGCAGTGAGTCGACGGCAGAGGGCATATATTTT
v_call: TRBV5-1; j_call: TRBJ2-7; clone_size: once; d_call: -; cdr3_aa: CASSSNPREYEQYF; cdr3_nt: TGCGCCAGCAGCTCCAATCCGCGCGAGTACGAGCAGTACTTC
v_call: TRBV6-5; j_call: TRBJ1-2; clone_size: -; d_call: -; cdr3_aa: CASSGNYGYTF; cdr3_nt: TGTGCCAGCTCAGGGAACTATGGCTACACCTTC
v_call: TRBV29-1; j_call: TRBJ1-1; clone_size: once; d_call: -; cdr3_aa: CSALHRGTEAFF; cdr3_nt: TGCAGCGCCCTTCACCGAGGGACTGAAGCTTTCTTT
v_call: TRBV6-1; j_call: TRBJ2-7; clone_size: few; d_call: -; cdr3_aa: CASSLQGSEQYF; cdr3_nt: TGTGCCAGCAGCTTACAGGGAAGCGAGCAGTACTTC
v_call: TRBV28; j_call: TRBJ2-3; clone_size: -; d_call: -; cdr3_aa: CASLAWPTSTDTQYF; cdr3_nt: TGTGCCAGCCTCGCCTGGCCGACTAGCACAGATACGCAGTATTTT
v_call: TRBV11-2; j_call: TRBJ2-1; clone_size: -; d_call: -; cdr3_aa: CASSLIPSIGNEQFF; cdr3_nt: TGTGCCAGCAGCTTAATCCCAAGTATCGGGAATGAGCAGTTCTTC
v_call: TRBV27; j_call: TRBJ2-1; clone_size: -; d_call: TRBD2; cdr3_aa: CASSRTSGSGMGEQFF; cdr3_nt: TGTGCCAGCAGCAGGACTAGCGGGAGTGGAATGGGTGAGCAGTTCTTC
v_call: TRBV7-6; j_call: TRBJ1-1; clone_size: -; d_call: -; cdr3_aa: CASSLSGDSNTEAFF; cdr3_nt: TGTGCCAGCAGCTTATCGGGGGACTCGAACACTGAAGCTTTCTTT
v_call: TRBV6-5; j_call: TRBJ2-7; clone_size: -; d_call: TRBD1; cdr3_aa: CASSYGTGQGADEQYF; cdr3_nt: TGTGCCAGCAGTTACGGCACGGGACAGGGGGCGGACGAGCAGTACTTC
v_call: TRBV11-3; j_call: TRBJ1-1; clone_size: -; d_call: -; cdr3_aa: CASSLVARDTEAFF; cdr3_nt: TGTGCCAGCAGCTTAGTGGCCAGGGACACTGAAGCTTTCTTT
v_call: TRBV6-5; j_call: TRBJ2-1; clone_size: -; d_call: -; cdr3_aa: CASSPGVNEQFF; cdr3_nt: TGTGCCAGCAGCCCGGGGGTAAATGAGCAGTTCTTC
v_call: TRBV7-2; j_call: TRBJ2-7; clone_size: -; d_call: TRBD1; cdr3_aa: CASSFRHSDRFYEQYF; cdr3_nt: TGTGCCAGCAGCTTTCGACACTCGGACAGGTTCTACGAGCAGTACTTC
v_call: TRBV27; j_call: TRBJ2-3; clone_size: -; d_call: TRBD2; cdr3_aa: CASSIKLAGRQYF; cdr3_nt: TGTGCCAGCAGTATAAAACTAGCGGGGCGGCAGTATTTT
v_call: TRBV5-1; j_call: TRBJ2-1; clone_size: -; d_call: -; cdr3_aa: CASSDLPRVEQFF; cdr3_nt: TGCGCCAGCAGCGATTTGCCCCGCGTTGAGCAGTTCTTC
v_call: TRBV15; j_call: TRBJ1-1; clone_size: -; d_call: TRBD1; cdr3_aa: CATREDRVYTEAFF; cdr3_nt: TGTGCCACCAGGGAGGACAGGGTGTACACTGAAGCTTTCTTT
v_call: TRBV27; j_call: TRBJ1-2; clone_size: -; d_call: -; cdr3_aa: CASSAGATNYGYTF; cdr3_nt: TGTGCCAGCAGTGCTGGGGCTACTAACTATGGCTACACCTTC
v_call: TRBV11-2; j_call: TRBJ2-5; clone_size: -; d_call: -; cdr3_aa: CASSLRGTHLFQETQYF; cdr3_nt: TGTGCCAGCAGCTTAAGAGGCACACACCTGTTTCAAGAGACCCAGTACTTC
v_call: TRBV5-1; j_call: TRBJ2-7; clone_size: -; d_call: TRBD1; cdr3_aa: CASSKGQGFDEQYF; cdr3_nt: TGCGCCAGCAGCAAGGGACAGGGGTTCGACGAGCAGTACTTC
v_call: TRBV5-4; j_call: TRBJ2-7; clone_size: -; d_call: TRBD2; cdr3_aa: CASSLGLAGSYEQYF; cdr3_nt: TGTGCCAGCAGCTTGGGACTAGCGGGGAGCTACGAGCAGTACTTC
v_call: TRBV5-8; j_call: TRBJ2-6; clone_size: -; d_call: -; cdr3_aa: CASSSGAVGANVLTF; cdr3_nt: TGTGCCAGCAGCTCCGGCGCGGTGGGGGCCAACGTCCTGACTTTC
v_call: TRBV19; j_call: TRBJ1-1; clone_size: -; d_call: -; cdr3_aa: CASAQGRTEAFF; cdr3_nt: TGTGCCAGTGCACAGGGTCGCACTGAAGCTTTCTTT
v_call: TRBV6-5; j_call: TRBJ2-1; clone_size: -; d_call: TRBD2; cdr3_aa: CASSYMASGSNEQFF; cdr3_nt: TGTGCCAGCAGTTACATGGCTAGCGGAAGCAATGAGCAGTTCTTC
v_call: TRBV2; j_call: TRBJ2-3; clone_size: -; d_call: TRBD2; cdr3_aa: CASSGSGRGTDTQYF; cdr3_nt: TGTGCCAGCAGTGGTAGCGGGAGAGGCACAGATACGCAGTATTTT
v_call: TRBV30; j_call: TRBJ1-1; clone_size: -; d_call: -; cdr3_aa: CAWRRTMNTEAFF; cdr3_nt: TGTGCCTGGAGACGGACTATGAACACTGAAGCTTTCTTT
v_call: TRBV5-5; j_call: TRBJ2-2; clone_size: -; d_call: TRBD1; cdr3_aa: CASSRGTGANTGELFF; cdr3_nt: TGTGCCAGCAGCCGCGGGACAGGGGCAAACACCGGGGAGCTGTTTTTT
v_call: TRBV7-3; j_call: TRBJ1-3; clone_size: -; d_call: -; cdr3_aa: CASSSDPTGNTIYF; cdr3_nt: TGTGCCAGCAGCTCCGATCCGACAGGAAACACCATATATTTT